These T cell receptor beta chains were read from a single sample in a study of response to subunit inactivated influenza vaccine. TCRdb independently ran MiXCR on the RT-PCR reads; one entry per CDR3 protein. In the table there are 450,000 to 700,000 distinct CDR3 sequences, 13% to 15% of which are singletons. Sequenced material: PBMCs from blood, taken roughly 12 days after vaccination. These receptors were collected from a man between 45 and 60 years old who received an inactivated influenza vaccine. CDR3s include the opening cysteine and the closing phenylalanine or tryptophan. The D gene is left open where the match is weak. Not all rows give a size; the values are once, few, many and, for expanded clones, a class.

TRBD1	TRBV7-7	few	TRBJ2-5	TGTGCTAGCAGCTTAGTGGCAGGGGGCGGAGAGACCCAGTACTTC	CASSLVAGGGETQYF
TRBD2	TRBV6-1	NA	TRBJ2-3	TGTGCCAGCAGCGGAAATAGCGGGGGTGGTAATACGCAGTATTTT	CASSGNSGGGNTQYF
TRBD1	TRBV2	NA	TRBJ2-7	TGTGCCAGCAGTCGGGACAGAACCTCCTACGAGCAGTACTTC	CASSRDRTSYEQYF
NA	TRBV20-1	NA	TRBJ2-4	TGCAGTGTAAGCTGGGGGGCCAAAAACATTCAGTACTTC	CSVSWGAKNIQYF
NA	TRBV12-3/TRBV12-4	many	TRBJ2-4	TGTGCCAGCAGAGGCCCAGGTCGTCAGTACTTC	CASRGPGRQYF
NA	TRBV4-1	NA	TRBJ1-1	TGCGCCAGCAGCCAAGAGGGACGGCCTGAAGCTTTCTTT	CASSQEGRPEAFF
NA	TRBV5-1	many	TRBJ2-3	TGCGCCAGCAGCTTGGAGGGAAGCACAGATACGCAGTATTTT	CASSLEGSTDTQYF
TRBD2	TRBV5-6	NA	TRBJ2-4	TGTGCCAGCAGCTTGGGCGGGGGTGACAAAAACATTCAGTACTTC	CASSLGGGDKNIQYF
TRBD1	TRBV7-9	NA	TRBJ1-5	TGTGCCAGCAGCTTTGGACAGGGGCAGCCCCAGCATTTT	CASSFGQGQPQHF
NA	TRBV11-2	few	TRBJ2-2	TGTGCCAGCAGCCCTCGTGGGAGGACCAACACCGGGGAGCTGTTTTTT	CASSPRGRTNTGELFF
NA	TRBV5-1	many	TRBJ2-1	TGCGCCAGCAGTGATGGTAGCGCTAGCTCCTACAATGAGCAGTTCTTC	CASSDGSASSYNEQFF
NA	TRBV20-1	few	TRBJ2-7	TGCAGTGCTACGAGTGCGGCAGGCCGGGGCTACGAGCAGTACTTC	CSATSAAGRGYEQYF
NA	TRBV12-3/TRBV12-4	NA	TRBJ1-1	TGTGCCAGCAGTTCCTCCCCGGGGCGTCTGTTTCTGGGCACTGAAGCTTTCTTT	CASSSSPGRLFLGTEAFF
TRBD1	TRBV2	NA	TRBJ2-2	TGTGCCAGAGGGGCCCGGGACAGGGTGAACACCGGGGAGCTGTTTTTT	CARGARDRVNTGELFF
TRBD2	TRBV20-1	NA	TRBJ2-1	TGCAGTGCTAGAGATGGGGCTAGCGGGAGGACTGAGCAGTTCTTC	CSARDGASGRTEQFF
NA	TRBV13	few	TRBJ2-1	TGTGCCAGCAGCGCCCCTAGGGGGAATGAGCAGTTCTTC	CASSAPRGNEQFF
TRBD2	TRBV20-1	few	TRBJ2-5	TGCAGTGCTAGGGCTTTGAGCGGGAATGAGGAGACCCAGTACTTC	CSARALSGNEETQYF
TRBD2	TRBV20-1	few	TRBJ2-1	TGCAGTGCTAGAGGTCCTAGCGGGAATGAGCAGTTCTTC	CSARGPSGNEQFF
TRBD2	TRBV29-1	few	TRBJ2-5	TGCAGCGTGACTAGCGGGCAAGAGACCCAGTACTTC	CSVTSGQETQYF
NA	TRBV20-1	few	TRBJ2-4	TGCAGTGCCCCCGACCGGGGGAGGTCCGTTCAGTACTTC	CSAPDRGRSVQYF
TRBD2	TRBV10-3	NA	TRBJ2-3	TGTGCCATCACCAACGGGGGGACAGATACGCAGTATTTT	CAITNGGTDTQYF
NA	TRBV7-2	few	TRBJ1-6	TGTGCCAGCAGCGGCCGTGGATCGGTTTCACCCCTCCACTTT	CASSGRGSVSPLHF
TRBD2	TRBV20-1	NA	TRBJ2-7	TGCAGTGCTAGAGATCGAACTAGCGGAGGGACCTCCTACGAGCAGTACTTC	CSARDRTSGGTSYEQYF
NA	TRBV5-1	NA	TRBJ2-1	TGCGCCAGCAGCGCGGCCCCCGGTCGCGATGAGCAGTTCTTC	CASSAAPGRDEQFF
TRBD2	TRBV7-2	NA	TRBJ2-5	TGTGCCAGCAGCTTAGCGACTAGCCGTCGGGAGACCCAGTACTTC	CASSLATSRRETQYF
TRBD1	TRBV29-1	NA	TRBJ1-1	TGCAGCGGCGGGGACAGGGGATTTACTGAAGCTTTCTTT	CSGGDRGFTEAFF
NA	TRBV12-3/TRBV12-4	NA	TRBJ2-1	TGTGCCAGCAGAGTGAGCGACAATGAGCAGTTCTTC	CASRVSDNEQFF
TRBD1	TRBV20-1	many	TRBJ1-5	TGCAGTGCTAGACAACCGGGACAGGAGTATCAGCCCCAGCATTTT	CSARQPGQEYQPQHF
NA	TRBV29-1	few	TRBJ1-3	TGCAGCGTTGTGGTCGGCTCTGGAAACACCATATATTTT	CSVVVGSGNTIYF
TRBD2	TRBV28	NA	TRBJ2-3	TGTGCCAGCAGTTCACAAGGGAGGGGCCCTGGAGATACGCAGTATTTT	CASSSQGRGPGDTQYF
TRBD1	TRBV20-1	few	TRBJ1-3	TGCAGTGCTAGAGATCCTGGGACAGGGGGGTCTGGAAACACCATATATTTT	CSARDPGTGGSGNTIYF
TRBD2	TRBV7-2	NA	TRBJ2-1	TGTGCCAGCAGCTTAGGGGGTAGCGGGATTTACAATGAGCAGTTCTTC	CASSLGGSGIYNEQFF
TRBD1	TRBV12-3/TRBV12-4	many	TRBJ2-4	TGTGCCAGCAGTTTCCGGACAGGGTGGGGTTCCAAAAACATTCAGTACTTC	CASSFRTGWGSKNIQYF
NA	TRBV23-1	few	TRBJ2-7	TGCGCCAGCAGTCAATGGGGTGGGCGGTTAATGGACTACGAGCAGTACTTC	CASSQWGGRLMDYEQYF
NA	TRBV10-3	NA	TRBJ1-1	TGTGCCATCAGTGAGTTTGAGGGCCCGAACACTGAAGCTTTCTTT	CAISEFEGPNTEAFF
NA	TRBV20-1	NA	TRBJ2-2	TGCAGTGCTAGAGAGAAACAGTACACCGGGGAGCTGTTTTTT	CSAREKQYTGELFF
NA	TRBV4-3	NA	TRBJ1-3	TGCGCCAGCAGCCAAGACGGGTGTACTGGAAACACCATATATTTT	CASSQDGCTGNTIYF
NA	TRBV11-2	few	TRBJ2-3	TGTGCCAGCAGCTTAGGAGGTTATTCAGCAGATACGCAGTATTTT	CASSLGGYSADTQYF
NA	TRBV3-1	NA	TRBJ1-1	TGTGCCAGCAGCCAAGATCTCCGCCAAGGTGGTGAAGCTTTCTTT	CASSQDLRQGGEAFF
TRBD2	TRBV28	few	TRBJ2-1	TGTGCCAGCAGTTTATTGGGACTAGCGGGAGCCAATGAGCAGTTCTTC	CASSLLGLAGANEQFF
TRBD2	TRBV15	few	TRBJ2-1	TGTGCCACCAGCACTTCTAGCGGGAATTACAATGAGCAGTTCTTC	CATSTSSGNYNEQFF
NA	TRBV7-9	NA	TRBJ1-2	TGTGCCAGCAGCTTAGGATCCCAAGGAGACTATGGCTACACCTTC	CASSLGSQGDYGYTF
NA	TRBV7-9	NA	TRBJ2-5	TGTGCCAGCAGCCTACCGGACAATGAAGGGCAAGAGACCCAGTACTTC	CASSLPDNEGQETQYF
NA	TRBV7-2	few	TRBJ2-7	TGTGCCAGCAGCCCCCCCCAGTACGAGCAGTACTTC	CASSPPQYEQYF
TRBD2	TRBV18	NA	TRBJ2-7	TGTGCCAGCTCACCAAGGCGGGGGGGCCAGTACGAGCAGTACTTC	CASSPRRGGQYEQYF
NA	TRBV5-1	NA	TRBJ2-3	TGCGCCAGCAGCCGCTCGCAGGGGACTAGCACAGATACGCAGTATTTT	CASSRSQGTSTDTQYF
NA	TRBV20-1	few	TRBJ2-7	TGCAGTGCTAGAGATCCTTCTAGCGCTTACTACGAGCAGTACTTC	CSARDPSSAYYEQYF
NA	TRBV28	NA	TRBJ1-5	TGTGCCAGCAGCCCCTTAACAGGCTTCAATCAGCCCCAGCATTTT	CASSPLTGFNQPQHF
NA	TRBV5-1	NA	TRBJ1-4	TGCGCCAGCAGCGCAGGGCCTAATGAAAAACTGTTTTTT	CASSAGPNEKLFF
NA	TRBV6-6	many	TRBJ2-7	TGTGCCAGCAGTCTGACAGTCTACGAGCAGTACTTC	CASSLTVYEQYF
NA	TRBV7-9	few	TRBJ1-2	TGTGCCAGCAGCTTAGCGTCAGGGGATGGCTACACCTTC	CASSLASGDGYTF